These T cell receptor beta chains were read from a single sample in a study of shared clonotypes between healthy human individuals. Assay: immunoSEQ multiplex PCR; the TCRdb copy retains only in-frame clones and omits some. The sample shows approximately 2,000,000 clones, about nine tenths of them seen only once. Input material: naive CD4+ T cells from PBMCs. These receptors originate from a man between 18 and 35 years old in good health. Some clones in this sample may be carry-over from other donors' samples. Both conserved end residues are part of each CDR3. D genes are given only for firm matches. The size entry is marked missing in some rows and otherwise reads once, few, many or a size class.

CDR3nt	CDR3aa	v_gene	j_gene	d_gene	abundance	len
TGTGCCAGCAGCTTTCTGGGGTCGGGCTATGGCTACACCTTC	CASSFLGSGYGYTF	TRBV7-2	TRBJ1-2	-	once	14
TGTGCCAGTAGTATAGTTTTAGGGAATGAGCAGTTCTTC	CASSIVLGNEQFF	TRBV19	TRBJ2-1	-	-	13
TGTGCCAGCAGCCCCTGGGGCGCTGAGAACGAGCAGTACTTC	CASSPWGAENEQYF	TRBV7-2	TRBJ2-7	-	-	14
TGTGCCAGCAGTTTACTATCAGGGGACCAAAACATTCAGTACTTC	CASSLLSGDQNIQYF	TRBV27	TRBJ2-4	-	-	15
TGTGCCAGCAGTTCCCGGGGGTTGTCTGGGTCAGATACGCAGTATTTT	CASSSRGLSGSDTQYF	TRBV6-5	TRBJ2-3	-	-	16
TGTGCCAGCAGTGAAGCGCGGCTAGCGGGAGTATCGAGGGGCTACAATGAGCAGTTCTTC	CASSEARLAGVSRGYNEQFF	TRBV6-1	TRBJ2-1	TRBD2	-	20
TGTGCCAGCAGCTTAGGAGGGGTGTGGCAGTACTTC	CASSLGGVWQYF	TRBV7-9	TRBJ2-7	-	-	12
TGTGCCAGCAGCGTAGGGGTTATTGGGGGCTCGGCTGAAGCTTTCTTT	CASSVGVIGGSAEAFF	TRBV9	TRBJ1-1	-	-	16
TGTGCCAGCAGCCCAGGTTCCTATGGCTACACCTTC	CASSPGSYGYTF	TRBV14	TRBJ1-2	-	-	12
TGTGCCAGCAGCTTAGCGACAGGGGCCTATGGCTACACCTTC	CASSLATGAYGYTF	TRBV7-8	TRBJ1-2	TRBD1	-	14
TGTGCCAGCAGTCTGCGACCGGGACAGGGGGATTCACCCCTCCACTTT	CASSLRPGQGDSPLHF	TRBV7-6	TRBJ1-6	TRBD1	-	16
TGTGCCAGCGCAGTAACAGGCCTATCGGGCGGGGAGCTGTTTTTT	CASAVTGLSGGELFF	TRBV9	TRBJ2-2	-	-	15
TGTGCCAGCCGTCTTTGGGCGAGGGAGCTGTTTTTT	CASRLWARELFF	TRBV7-8	TRBJ2-2	-	-	12
TGTGCCAGCAGTTGGGCGGGTGGACGTTACAATGAGTGGCAGTTCTTC	CASSWAGGRYNEWQFF	TRBV27	TRBJ2-1	-	-	16
TGTGCCAGCAGCTCCCGGATCCGAACCGGGGAGCTGTTTTTT	CASSSRIRTGELFF	TRBV21-1	TRBJ2-2	-	-	14
TGTGCCAGCAGCTTCGGGGACAGCGGGGAGTACTTC	CASSFGDSGEYF	TRBV7-9	TRBJ2-7	-	-	12
TGCGCCAGCAGCTTGGGGGAAAGGACTGAAGCTTTCTTT	CASSLGERTEAFF	TRBV5-1	TRBJ1-1	-	-	13
TGTGCCAGCAGCTTAGTTCGGGGTGGGACCTACGAGCAGTACTTC	CASSLVRGGTYEQYF	TRBV7-6	TRBJ2-7	-	-	15
TGCAGCGTTGCAAGCGGCTACAATGAGCAGTTCTTC	CSVASGYNEQFF	TRBV29-1	TRBJ2-1	-	once	12
TGCGCCAGCAGCTCCGCAGGGGGCAGGGGCTATGGCTACACCTTC	CASSSAGGRGYGYTF	TRBV5-1	TRBJ1-2	TRBD1	-	15
TGCAGCGTTTCCTCAGACAGCATTTACAATGAGCAGTTCTTC	CSVSSDSIYNEQFF	TRBV29-1	TRBJ2-1	-	-	14
TGTGCCAGCAGTTTATCAGGGGGAGTGGGGCAGGAGTATGGCTACACCTTC	CASSLSGGVGQEYGYTF	TRBV28	TRBJ1-2	TRBD1	-	17
TGTGCCAGCAGCTTAGCATCTAGGACAGGGGTTAGACCTGAAGCTTTCTTT	CASSLASRTGVRPEAFF	TRBV7-9	TRBJ1-1	TRBD1	-	17
TGTGCCAGCAGCTTCTCCCAGGGTACTCACACTGAAGCTTTCTTT	CASSFSQGTHTEAFF	TRBV6-5	TRBJ1-1	-	-	15
TGTGCCAGCAGTCTTGAGAGCTACAGGGAAGGTGAAAAACTGTTTTTT	CASSLESYREGEKLFF	TRBV28	TRBJ1-4	-	-	16
TGCGCCAGCAGCCCGGGGTCGGAGGTCGTGGAAAAACTGTTTTTT	CASSPGSEVVEKLFF	TRBV5-1	TRBJ1-4	-	once	15
TGTGCCAGCTTTCCGATCGGGACAGGCACAGATACGCAGTATTTT	CASFPIGTGTDTQYF	TRBV27	TRBJ2-3	TRBD1	-	15
TGTGCCGCCCGGACTAGCGGCTACACAGATACGCAGTATTTT	CAARTSGYTDTQYF	TRBV28	TRBJ2-3	TRBD2	-	14
TGTGCCAGCAGCGTAGATTTGGATACGCAGTATTTT	CASSVDLDTQYF	TRBV9	TRBJ2-3	-	-	12
TGTGCCAGCAGCTTAATTATCTTGGCAGGGGGCCCGGGCAGGAATACGCAGTATTTT	CASSLIILAGGPGRNTQYF	TRBV7-2	TRBJ2-3	TRBD1	-	19
TGTGCCAGCAGTGAGCAGGCAGGGGAAACAGATACGCAGTATTTT	CASSEQAGETDTQYF	TRBV2	TRBJ2-3	-	-	15